The subject of this entry is one T cell receptor beta chain. Antigen: not known. The sort gate was single viable CD3+CD4+CD8-CD45RO+ cells for memory CD4+ T cells. Donors' CMV status reflects serum IgG against pp150, pp28, p38, p52. In the original processing: Out-of-frame sequences were removed, leaving around 2,000,000 distinct TCRbeta sequences. Profiled with immunoSEQ multiplex PCR; TCRdb holds only in-frame clones, not every one. V, J and clone size were drawn from that table, and D and trimming were deduced from the DNA. The sample has about 41,000 clones; about three quarters are singletons. With V trimmed by 4 bases and J by 5 bases, 14 bases remained unmatched. This CDR3 has 17 residues. The germline gives CDR1 MDHEN, CDR2 SYDVKM. This entry is derived from a study of memory CD4+ T cells and cytomegalovirus serostatus. Study as a whole: This sample comes from healthy Belgian adults, roughly nine CMV seropositive, about 25 seronegative. Regarding the study as a whole: About 40% of the roughly 150 known CMV-associated TCRbeta sequences appeared in CD4+ memory.

The receptor's source is an adult in good health and CMV-seronegative. The rearrangement uses TRBV28 and TRBJ1-1, with 9 nucleotides matching TRBD1. The sequencing input was memory CD4+ T cells from blood. The DNA for the CDR3 is TGTGCCAGCAGTTCCCACTACCTCGGGACAGGGACGACTGAAGCTTTCTTT. Amino acid sequence: CASSSHYLGTGTTEAFF.